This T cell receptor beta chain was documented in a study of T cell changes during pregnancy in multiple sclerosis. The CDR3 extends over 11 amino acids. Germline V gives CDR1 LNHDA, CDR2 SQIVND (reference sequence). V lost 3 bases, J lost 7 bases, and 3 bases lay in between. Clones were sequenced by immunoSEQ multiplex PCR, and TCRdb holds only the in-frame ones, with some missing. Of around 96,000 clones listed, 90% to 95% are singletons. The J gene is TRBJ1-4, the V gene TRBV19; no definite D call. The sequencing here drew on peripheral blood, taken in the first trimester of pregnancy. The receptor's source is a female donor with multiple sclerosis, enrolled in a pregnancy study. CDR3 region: CASSMAEKLFF. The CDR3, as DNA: TGTGCCAGTAGTATGGCTGAAAAACTGTTTTTT.